Listed here are 17 T cell receptor beta chains from one sample, sequenced in a study of long-term antiretroviral therapy in people with HIV (dated by TCRdb to the early 2020s). The immunoSEQ hsTCRB v3.0 assay was used at survey level resolution to sequence the TRB variable region. TCRdb mirrors the immuneACCESS table, restricted to in-frame sequences. Some clones are absent from its copies; in checked studies, under half trace to an unresolved V gene, and the reason for the others is unknown. The sample data list around 21,000 clones, and roughly 84% of these were observed just once. The top ten clonotypes cover about 8.1% of the sample. Sequencing used unsorted PBMCs, obtained 0.2 years before starting antiretroviral therapy. These receptors were obtained from a man aged 18 to 30 with HIV.

In nucleotides, the CDR3 is TGCGCCAGCAGCGGGAAGGACAGGGGAGAGACTGAAGCTTTCTTT. It is translated as CASSGKDRGETEAFF. This chain uses TRBV5-1 with TRBJ1-1; 9 nucleotides line up with TRBD1. The CDR3 consists of 15 residues. Germline V gene lookup returns CDR1 SGHRS and CDR2 YFSETQ. The trim removed 4 bases at V and 5 bases at J, leaving 9 bases unmatched. Together with reference TRBV5-1 and TRBJ1-1, the CDR3 gives the full variable domain: KAGVTQTPRYLIKTRGQQVTLSCSPISGHRSVSWYQQTPGQGLQFLFEYFSETQRNKGNFPGRFSGRQFSNSRSEMNVSTLELGDSALYLCASSGKDRGETEAFFGQGTRLTVV.

This clone was seen a single time. The chain is built from TRBV7-9 and TRBJ2-5, with TRBD1 as a possible D gene (5 bases). Trimming shortened V by 3 bases and J by 5 bases, and 7 bases separated the two germline ends. CDR1 is SEHNR and CDR2 is FQNEAQ in the germline V gene (reference sequence). The CDR3 is 12 amino acids. The CDR3 region has the DNA TGTGCCAGCAGCTTGAAGGGGGAGACCCAGTACTTC. Protein sequence: CASSLKGETQYF.

This chain connects TRBV19 to TRBJ1-2; weak D call: TRBD1 (5 bases). Germline V gene lookup returns CDR1 LNHDA and CDR2 SQIVND (reference sequence). This CDR3 region has 14 residues. Trimming took 9 bases from V and 4 from J, leaving 18 bases between them. CDR3 protein: CASLKGPPSYGYTF. CDR3 DNA: TGTGCCAGCCTTAAGGGGCCTCCCTCCTATGGCTACACCTTC.

This rearrangement joins TRBV6-1 to TRBJ2-3; D may be TRBD1 (6 bases). From germline, CDR1 is MNHNS and CDR2 SASEGT. CDR3 length: 17 amino acids. V was trimmed by 1 base and J by 0 bases, leaving 14 bases between them. In DNA form, the CDR3 reads TGTGCCAGCAGTGAAGAGGGGGTCCGATTAAGCACAGATACGCAGTATTTT. Its translation is CASSEEGVRLSTDTQYF.

The J gene is TRBJ2-3, the V gene TRBV5-1; 13 bases fit TRBD2. The CDR3 has 17 amino acids. Germline lookup yields CDR1 SGHRS and CDR2 YFSETQ. The J segment lost 2 bases and the V segment lost 3 bases, leaving 6 bases of the junction unmatched. The DNA for the CDR3 is TGCGCCAGCAGCTCCCGGACTAGCGGGAGCCTCACAGATACGCAGTATTTT. This encodes CASSSRTSGSLTDTQYF.

The rearrangement links TRBV5-1 to TRBJ2-1, with 8 positions matching TRBD2. The CDR3 contains 17 residues. V trimming: 0 bases; J trimming: 4 bases; junction bases outside the gene matches: 9. Germline V CDR1 and CDR2: SGHRS, YFSETQ. The CDR3 DNA sequence: TGCGCCAGCAGCTTGGGGGGGGCACTAGCGGTTTACAATGAGCAGTTCTTC. Translating it yields CASSLGGALAVYNEQFF.

The chain recombines TRBV11-1 with TRBJ1-6, with 8 bases fitting TRBD1. This CDR3 spans 14 amino acids. J gave up 8 bases and V 1 base, and 1 base lay outside the gene matches. Germline V gene sequence: CDR1 SGHAT, CDR2 FQDESV (reference sequence). As DNA, the CDR3 is TGTGCCAGCAGCTTAGGACAGGGGTATTCACCCCTCCACTTT. It translates to CASSLGQGYSPLHF.

The rearrangement joins TRBV2 to TRBJ1-2; no definite D call. CDR1 and CDR2 (germline): SNHLY, FYNNEI. CDR3 length equals 13 residues. Trimming left V 5 bases short and J 4 bases short, with 11 bases between. In nucleotides, the CDR3 is TGTGCCAGCAGTTTGGGCCCGATCTATGGCTACACCTTC. Translating gives CASSLGPIYGYTF.

The chain has TRBV14 and TRBJ1-3; 8 bases match TRBD1. The CDR3 covers 14 residues. J gave up 3 bases and V 5 bases, and 3 bases lay outside the gene matches. Germline values: CDR1 SGHDN, CDR2 FVKESK. CDR3 sequence: CASSFTGGGNTIYF. The CDR3 DNA reads TGTGCCAGCAGCTTCACAGGGGGTGGAAACACCATATATTTT.

This chain uses TRBV6-1 with TRBJ1-4; no firm D call. This CDR3 spans 15 amino acids. V lost 7 bases and J 12 bases, leaving 24 bases between the germline ends. Looked up from germline, CDR1 is MNHNS and CDR2 is SASEGT. The CDR3 nucleotides read TGTGCCAGCACCCCACGACTAGGGCCGAATGGGGAACTGTTTTTT. Translating gives CASTPRLGPNGELFF.

J is TRBJ2-7 and V is TRBV25-1, with D maybe TRBD1 (6 bases). Trimming took off 6 bases at V and 0 bases at J, with 15 bases between the two ends. CDR3 size: 15 residues. Germline loops: CDR1 MGHDK, CDR2 SYGVNS. The CDR3 loop is CASRPQGQTSYEQYF. The CDR3 DNA reads as TGTGCCAGCAGACCCCAAGGACAGACCTCCTACGAGCAGTACTTC.

V and J are TRBV30 and TRBJ1-1, with a weak D call TRBD1 (5 bases). Between the trimmed V and J ends, which lost 8 bases and 5 bases, there was a span of 18 bases. The CDR3 is 13 amino acids. Germline V gene data show CDR1 as GTSNPN and CDR2 as SVGIG (reference sequence). CDR3 region: CAGTVGVITEAFF. CDR3 sequence (DNA): TGTGCCGGGACGGTGGGGGTGATTACTGAAGCTTTCTTT.

The chain combines TRBV5-1 with TRBJ1-2; 7 bases match TRBD1. The germline V gene encodes CDR1 SGHRS and CDR2 YFSETQ. The V and J ends lost 4 bases and 0 bases, in that order; junction bases with no gene match: 6. CDR3 size: 15 residues. CDR3 region: CASSGGGTANYGYTF. CDR3 in DNA: TGCGCCAGCAGCGGGGGCGGGACAGCTAACTATGGCTACACCTTC. Full variable domain (remainder filled in from reference TRBV5-1 and TRBJ1-2): KAGVTQTPRYLIKTRGQQVTLSCSPISGHRSVSWYQQTPGQGLQFLFEYFSETQRNKGNFPGRFSGRQFSNSRSEMNVSTLELGDSALYLCASSGGGTANYGYTFGSGTRLTVV.

Of note for this clone: Different DNA sequences within this sample yield the same CDR3. The gene calls are TRBV6-1 and TRBJ2-5; 7 bases align to TRBD1. Looked up from germline, CDR1 is MNHNS and CDR2 is SASEGT. The CDR3 sequence is 15 residues long. Unmatched junction bases numbered 9, after V lost 1 base and J lost 7 bases. CDR3 in DNA: TGTGCCAGCAGTGAAGGACAGGGACGGGTGGGGACCCAGTACTTC. Translated, it gives CASSEGQGRVGTQYF.

The chain uses TRBV9 and TRBJ1-1; D gene unclear. The germline CDR1 and CDR2 sequences are SGDLS and YYNGEE. V gave up 3 bases and J gave up 2 bases, with 8 bases separating them. The CDR3 has 13 amino acids. Here the CDR3 reads CASSAHQNTEAFF. In DNA form, the CDR3 reads TGTGCCAGCAGCGCCCACCAAAACACTGAAGCTTTCTTT.

The rearrangement links TRBV29-1 to TRBJ2-1; TRBD2 agrees at 10 bases. CDR3 size: 15 residues. The ends lost 5 bases at V and 6 bases at J; junction bases unmatched: 10. In germline, CDR1 is SQVTM, CDR2 ANQGSEA. Here the CDR3 DNA reads TGCAGCGTTAATTACGGGACTAGCGAACTCAATGAGCAGTTCTTC. Protein sequence: CSVNYGTSELNEQFF.

Only a few counts were recorded for this clone. The genes are TRBV5-1 and TRBJ2-1; 7 nucleotides line up with TRBD1. The CDR3 is 17 amino acids. In germline, CDR1 is SGHRS, CDR2 YFSETQ. V lost 4 bases and J lost 1; bases outside the gene matches: 11. CDR3 nucleotide sequence: TGCGCCAGCAGCAATTATCCGGGGACAGCTTCCTACAATGAGCAGTTCTTC. Protein product: CASSNYPGTASYNEQFF.